These 23 T cell receptor beta chains came from one sample sequenced in a study of T cells in Graves' hyperthyroidism and ophthalmopathy. There were TCR beta CDR3 regions amplified from RNA transcripts. HTBI primers were the set used in a first-round RT-PCR of the TCR CDR3. TCRdb reprocessed the multiplex PCR reads with MiXCR, giving one entry per CDR3 protein. This table has roughly 530,000 distinct CDR3 sequences, roughly 17% appearing once. The sample was blood. These receptors all come from a woman aged 18-30 years with Graves' ophthalmopathy.

This clonotype appeared a few times. This chain joins TRBV27 and TRBJ1-2; a possible D gene is TRBD1 (5 bases). The V gene's germline CDR1 is MNHEY and CDR2 SMNVEV (reference sequence). The CDR3 runs 17 residues. Trimming left V 0 bases short and J 4 bases short, with 18 bases between. CDR3 amino acids: CASSLSGAAILPYGYTF. CDR3 nucleotides: TGTGCCAGCAGTTTATCTGGGGCAGCAATCCTTCCCTATGGCTACACCTTC.

This clonotype appeared a few times. DNA of the CDR3: TGCGCCAGCAGCTTCGGGGGCGGAGAGGAAAAACTGTTTTTT. Encoded protein: CASSFGGGEEKLFF. The chain has TRBV5-1 and TRBJ1-4, with D tentatively TRBD1 (6 bases). Germline V gene data show CDR1 as SGHRS and CDR2 as YFSETQ. V was cut by 2 bases and J by 8 bases, with 13 bases left in between. CDR3 length: 14 residues.

The V gene is TRBV12-3 or TRBV12-4, the J gene TRBJ2-7, with D possibly TRBD2 on 7 matching bases. The CDR3 runs 14 residues. Trimming pared 6 bases from V and 9 bases from J, leaving 21 bases between. DNA of the CDR3: TGTGCCAGCAGCGAGGGGGGGCCTATTACGGGGCAGTACTTC. Encoded protein: CASSEGGPITGQYF.

This clonotype was found a few times. The rearrangement uses TRBV9 and TRBJ1-2, with TRBD1 as a possible D gene (6 bases). The length of the CDR3 is 17 residues. V shed 5 bases and J shed 6 bases, with 26 bases lying between them. Germline CDR1 is SGDLS and CDR2 is YYNGEE. The CDR3 loop reads CASSLVSTSRGVDGYTF. CDR3 in DNA: TGTGCCAGCAGTCTTGTGTCCACCTCCAGGGGTGTTGATGGCTACACCTTC.

This clonotype was observed many times. The rearrangement joins TRBV12-3 or TRBV12-4 to TRBJ2-3; a possible D gene is TRBD2 (5 bases). V was cut by 8 bases and J by 6 bases, with 15 bases left in between. The CDR3 totals 13 residues. The DNA for the CDR3 is TGTGCCAGCGGCCCAACACGGAGGGATACGCAGTATTTT. It specifies CASGPTRRDTQYF.

The rearrangement uses TRBV29-1 and TRBJ1-2; D perhaps matches TRBD1 (6 bases). V gave up 7 bases and J gave up 6 bases, with 12 bases separating them. The CDR3 totals 11 residues. Looked up from germline, CDR1 is SQVTM and CDR2 is ANQGSEA. The CDR3 sequence: CSGLSGDGYTF. In nucleotides, the CDR3 is TGCAGCGGTCTTTCAGGGGATGGCTACACCTTC.

This clonotype came up many times. The chain combines TRBV10-3 with TRBJ2-5; D not resolved. V was clipped by 0 bases and J by 6 bases, with 11 bases between them. CDR1 and CDR2 from the germline V gene are ENHRY and SYGVKD. This CDR3 region has 14 residues. CDR3 sequence reads: CAISESWTQKTQYF. The CDR3 bases are TGTGCCATCAGTGAGTCGTGGACCCAGAAGACCCAGTACTTC.

There are many counts of this clonotype. The rearrangement links TRBV6-1 to TRBJ1-2; D perhaps matches TRBD1 (5 bases). V lost 5 bases and J lost 7, with 20 bases in between. Germline V gives CDR1 MNHNS, CDR2 SASEGT. The CDR3 sequence is 15 residues long. The CDR3 sequence: CASSRESGTLAGYTF. Written as DNA, the CDR3 is TGTGCCAGCAGTAGAGAATCCGGGACCCTGGCTGGCTACACCTTC.

This clonotype was seen ten or more times. The chain has TRBV28 and TRBJ2-5; 7 nucleotides align to TRBD2. The CDR3 totals 14 residues. The germline gives CDR1 MDHEN, CDR2 SYDVKM. The V and J ends lost 8 bases and 5 bases, in that order; junction bases with no gene match: 11. DNA of the CDR3: TGTGCCAGCTTAAAACGGGGGGATTGGGAGACCCAGTACTTC. Translating it yields CASLKRGDWETQYF.

This clonotype was counted between two and nine times. The V call is TRBV6-2 or TRBV6-3, the J call TRBJ2-3, with D tentatively TRBD1 (5 bases). Between the trimmed V and J ends, which lost 6 bases and 4 bases, there was a span of 8 bases. CDR3 length: 12 residues. Germline CDR1 is MNHEY and CDR2 is SVGEGT. Here the CDR3 reads CASRKGADTQYF. The DNA for the CDR3 is TGTGCCAGCAGGAAAGGGGCAGATACGCAGTATTTT.

This chain connects TRBV10-3 to TRBJ2-1, with D perhaps matching TRBD1 or TRBD2 (5 bases each). The CDR3 covers 13 residues. CDR1 and CDR2 from the germline V gene are ENHRY and SYGVKD. Trimming stripped 10 bases from V and 9 bases from J, with 19 bases between. CDR3 DNA: TGTGCCACAAACCGGGGCAGGGATGGTGAGCAGTTCTTC. Translation gives CATNRGRDGEQFF.

This clonotype was seen more than once but under ten times. The rearrangement links TRBV19 to TRBJ1-5; possibly TRBD1 for D (5 bases). V lost 6 bases and J 1 base, leaving 16 bases between the germline ends. This CDR3 spans 16 amino acids. Germline-derived CDR1 and CDR2 are LNHDA and SQIVND (reference sequence). CDR3 region: CASRTGGAWSNQPQHF. The CDR3, as DNA: TGTGCCAGTAGGACCGGGGGTGCCTGGAGCAATCAGCCCCAGCATTTT.

This clonotype was detected ten times or more. J is TRBJ2-1 and V is TRBV28; 10 bases line up with TRBD2. The CDR3 runs 15 residues. V trimming: 3 bases; J trimming: 5 bases; junction bases outside the gene matches: 4. Germline V CDR1 and CDR2: MDHEN, SYDVKM. The CDR3 protein is CASSFLAGVNNEQFF. The CDR3 nucleotides read TGTGCCAGCAGTTTTCTAGCGGGAGTAAACAATGAGCAGTTCTTC.

This clonotype was seen a handful of times. This chain links TRBV20-1 with TRBJ2-3; the D gene is possibly TRBD2 (6 bases). With 3 bases removed from V and 3 bases from J, the gap between germline ends came to 16 bases. The CDR3 has 15 residues. The V gene's germline CDR1 is DFQATT and CDR2 SNEGSKA (reference sequence). CDR3 amino acids: CSARDTGRRTDTQYF. The CDR3 DNA follows: TGCAGTGCTAGGGACACCGGGAGAAGGACAGATACGCAGTATTTT.

The V and J genes are TRBV18 and TRBJ2-3, with D uncertain. CDR3 length: 15 amino acids. Germline V lookup: CDR1 KGHSH, CDR2 LQKENI. The V gene lost 3 bases and the J gene lost 6 bases, with 16 bases spanning the gap. DNA for the CDR3: TGTGCCAGCTCACCGGCGAGAAAGGAGTGGGATACGCAGTATTTT. Translation: CASSPARKEWDTQYF.

This clonotype was detected ten times or more. The chain recombines TRBV28 with TRBJ2-7, with 9 bases that match TRBD1. V gave up 5 bases and J gave up 5 bases; unmatched junction bases: 10. This CDR3 region has 15 residues. Germline CDR1 MDHEN, CDR2 SYDVKM. The CDR3 loop is CASSPPGTGPNEQYF. DNA for the CDR3: TGTGCCAGCAGTCCCCCCGGGACAGGGCCCAACGAGCAGTACTTC. The variable domain in full, with the rest retrieved from reference TRBV28 and TRBJ2-7, is DVKVTQSSRYLVKRTGEKVFLECVQDMDHENMFWYRQDPGLGLRLIYFSYDVKMKEKGDIPEGYSVSREKKERFSLILESASTNQTSMYLCASSPPGTGPNEQYFGPGTRLTVT.

This clonotype was recorded a few times. The chain employs TRBV7-2 and TRBJ1-2; the D gene is possibly TRBD1 (6 bases). The length of the CDR3 is 15 residues. The V and J ends lost 4 bases and 5 bases respectively, with 17 bases between them. Germline CDR1 reads SGHTA; CDR2 reads FQGNSA. CDR3: CASSSRGRDKYGYTF. CDR3 DNA: TGTGCCAGCAGCTCCCGCGGCCGGGACAAGTATGGCTACACCTTC.

This clonotype appeared many times. This chain connects TRBV27 to TRBJ2-1, with 12 bases that match TRBD2. CDR1 is MNHEY and CDR2 is SMNVEV in the germline V gene (reference sequence). With 5 bases clipped from V and 1 base from J, the junction kept 0 bases outside the gene matches. The CDR3 is 15 amino acids. This CDR3 is CASSGTSGSYNEQFF. As DNA, the CDR3 is TGTGCCAGCAGTGGGACTAGCGGGTCCTACAATGAGCAGTTCTTC.

This clonotype occurred many times. The rearrangement uses TRBV3-1 and TRBJ1-4; D gene unclear. The germline CDR1 and CDR2 sequences are LGHDT and YNNKEL (reference sequence). The CDR3 runs to 14 residues. Trimming pared 3 bases from V and 5 bases from J, leaving 10 bases between. The CDR3: CASSHRGSNEKLFF. The CDR3 DNA reads TGTGCCAGCAGCCATCGGGGTTCGAATGAAAAACTGTTTTTT.

This clonotype was found a few times. This may be a read error: a much more frequent sequence differs by one nucleotide. J is TRBJ2-7 and V is TRBV12-3 or TRBV12-4; D gene uncertain. V shed 1 base and J shed 2 bases, with 12 bases lying between them. This CDR3 is built from 15 residues. This CDR3 is CASSLELGVTYEQYF. CDR3 coding DNA: TGTGCCAGCAGTTTAGAGCTTGGGGTCACCTACGAGCAGTACTTC.

V gene TRBV6-1 combines with J gene TRBJ1-2; D unresolved. Trimming took 2 bases from V and 2 from J, leaving 12 bases between them. The length of the CDR3 is 15 residues. Germline V gene data show CDR1 as MNHNS and CDR2 as SASEGT. Here the CDR3 DNA reads TGTGCCAGCAGTGAAATGGTCGTCTACAACTATGGCTACACCTTC. This gives the protein CASSEMVVYNYGYTF.

This chain joins TRBV6-6 and TRBJ1-5; D is possibly TRBD1 (6 bases). The germline V and J ends were trimmed by 2 bases and 7 bases, with 12 bases remaining between them. CDR3 length: 14 residues. Germline assignment: CDR1 MNHNY and CDR2 SVGAGI (reference sequence). The CDR3 spells CASSYKGTWQPQHF. CDR3 in DNA: TGTGCCAGCAGTTACAAAGGGACATGGCAGCCCCAGCATTTT.

This clonotype was observed a single time. J is TRBJ2-1 and V is TRBV14; D unclear. Trimming removed 5 bases at V and 11 bases at J, with 19 bases between. The CDR3 has 14 residues. Germline CDR1 SGHDN, CDR2 FVKESK. The CDR3, as DNA: TGTGCCAGCAGCAAATCTTCTACGTGGAATAAGCAGTTCTTC. Its translation is CASSKSSTWNKQFF.